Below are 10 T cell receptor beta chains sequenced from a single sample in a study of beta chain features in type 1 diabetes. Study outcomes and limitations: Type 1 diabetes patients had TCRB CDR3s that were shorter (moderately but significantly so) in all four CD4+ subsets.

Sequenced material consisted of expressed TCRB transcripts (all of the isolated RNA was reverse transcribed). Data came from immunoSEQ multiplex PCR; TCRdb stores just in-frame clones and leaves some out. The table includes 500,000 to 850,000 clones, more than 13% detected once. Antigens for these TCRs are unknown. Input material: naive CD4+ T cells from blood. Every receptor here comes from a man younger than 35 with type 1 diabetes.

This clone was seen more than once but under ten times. The CDR3 DNA sequence: TGTGCCAGCAGCTTAGCCAGCTTCTTGGAGCCCCAGCATTTT. Its protein is CASSLASFLEPQHF. The rearrangement uses TRBV7-2 and TRBJ1-5; no clear D. V was pared by 0 bases and J by 8 bases, with 11 bases between. Germline lookup yields CDR1 SGHTA and CDR2 FQGNSA. The CDR3 contains 14 residues.

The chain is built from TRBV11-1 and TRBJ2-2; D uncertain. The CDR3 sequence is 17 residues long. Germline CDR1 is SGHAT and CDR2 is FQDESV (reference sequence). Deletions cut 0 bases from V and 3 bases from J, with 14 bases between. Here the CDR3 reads CASSLASQWFDTGELFF. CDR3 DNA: TGTGCCAGCAGCTTAGCGTCGCAATGGTTTGACACCGGGGAGCTGTTTTTT.

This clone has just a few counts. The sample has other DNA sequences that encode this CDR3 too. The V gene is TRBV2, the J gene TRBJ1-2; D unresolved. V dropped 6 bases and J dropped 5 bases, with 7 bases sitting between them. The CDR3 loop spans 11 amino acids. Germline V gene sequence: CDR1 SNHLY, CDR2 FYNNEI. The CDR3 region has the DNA TGTGCCAGCAGGGTTGGGTATGGCTACACCTTC. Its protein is CASRVGYGYTF. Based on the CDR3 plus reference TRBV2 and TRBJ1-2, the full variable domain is EPEVTQTPSHQVTQMGQEVILRCVPISNHLYFYWYRQILGQKVEFLVSFYNNEISEKSEIFDDQFSVERPDGSNFTLKIRSTKLEDSAMYFCASRVGYGYTFGSGTRLTVV.

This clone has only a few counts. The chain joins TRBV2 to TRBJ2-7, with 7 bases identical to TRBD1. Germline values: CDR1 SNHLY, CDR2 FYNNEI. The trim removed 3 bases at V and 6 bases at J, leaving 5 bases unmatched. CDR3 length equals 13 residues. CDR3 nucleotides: TGTGCCAGCAGTGAGAGGGGGCGCCTCGAGCAGTACTTC. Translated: CASSERGRLEQYF.

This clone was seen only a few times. CDR3 region: CASGNTGTGGQPQHF. In nucleotides, the CDR3 is TGTGCCAGCGGGAATACTGGGACAGGCGGTCAGCCCCAGCATTTT. The rearrangement links TRBV28 to TRBJ1-5; TRBD1 matches 8 bases. CDR1 is MDHEN, CDR2 SYDVKM, per germline. With 8 bases clipped from V and 6 bases from J, the junction kept 12 bases outside the gene matches. The CDR3 has 15 amino acids. Combining the CDR3 with reference TRBV28 and TRBJ1-5 gives the whole variable domain DVKVTQSSRYLVKRTGEKVFLECVQDMDHENMFWYRQDPGLGLRLIYFSYDVKMKEKGDIPEGYSVSREKKERFSLILESASTNQTSMYLCASGNTGTGGQPQHFGDGTRLSIL.

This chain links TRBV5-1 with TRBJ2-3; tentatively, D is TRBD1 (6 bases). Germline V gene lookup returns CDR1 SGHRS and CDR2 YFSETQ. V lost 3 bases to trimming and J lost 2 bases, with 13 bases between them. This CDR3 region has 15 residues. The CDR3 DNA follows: TGCGCCAGCAGCTCCACACAGGGTCCCACAGATACGCAGTATTTT. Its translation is CASSSTQGPTDTQYF.

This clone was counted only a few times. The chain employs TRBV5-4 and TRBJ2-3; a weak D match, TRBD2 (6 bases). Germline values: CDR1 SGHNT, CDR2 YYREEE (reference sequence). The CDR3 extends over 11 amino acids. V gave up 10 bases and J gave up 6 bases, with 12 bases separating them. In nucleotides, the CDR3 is TGTGCCCCCGGGGGTCTCGATACGCAGTATTTT. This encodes CAPGGLDTQYF.

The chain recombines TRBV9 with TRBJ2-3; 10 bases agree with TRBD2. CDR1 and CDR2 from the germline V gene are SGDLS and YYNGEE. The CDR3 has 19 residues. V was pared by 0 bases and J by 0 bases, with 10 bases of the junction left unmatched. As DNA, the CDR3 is TGTGCCAGCAGCGTAGTGGCTAGCGGGGGACCCGCTAGCACAGATACGCAGTATTTT. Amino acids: CASSVVASGGPASTDTQYF.

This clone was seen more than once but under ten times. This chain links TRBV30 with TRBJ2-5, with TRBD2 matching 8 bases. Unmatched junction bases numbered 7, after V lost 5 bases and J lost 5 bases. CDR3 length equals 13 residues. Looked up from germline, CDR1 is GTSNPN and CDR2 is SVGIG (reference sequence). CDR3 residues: CAWEAGATETQYF. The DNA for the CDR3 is TGTGCCTGGGAAGCGGGAGCCACGGAGACCCAGTACTTC.

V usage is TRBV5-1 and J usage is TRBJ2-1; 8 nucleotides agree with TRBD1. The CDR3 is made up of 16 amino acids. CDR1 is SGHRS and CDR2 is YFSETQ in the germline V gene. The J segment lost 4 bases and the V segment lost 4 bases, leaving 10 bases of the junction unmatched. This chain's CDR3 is CASSATGQGGYNEQFF. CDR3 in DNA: TGCGCCAGCAGCGCTACAGGACAGGGAGGATACAATGAGCAGTTCTTC.